The next 24 T cell receptor beta chains were all read from a single sample in a study of T cells in Graves' hyperthyroidism and ophthalmopathy. Researchers took RNA transcripts and amplified the TCR beta CDR3 regions from them. During a first-round RT-PCR of the TCR CDR3, the HTBI primer set was used. In TCRdb, the multiplex PCR reads were re-called with MiXCR into one record per CDR3 protein. The data hold more than 500,000 distinct CDR3 sequences, with roughly a sixth observed a single time. Sequencing was performed on blood. The source of these receptors is a woman younger than 45 with Graves' ophthalmopathy.

At least ten counts were recorded for this clonotype. CDR3 DNA: TGTGCCAGCAGTTTCTCGCTTGGGGGGGCCTCCTACGAGCAGTACTTC. Encoded protein: CASSFSLGGASYEQYF. V gene TRBV28 combines with J gene TRBJ2-7; weak D call: TRBD2 (7 bases). The germline V and J ends were trimmed by 3 bases and 0 bases, with 15 bases remaining between them. CDR1 MDHEN and CDR2 SYDVKM come from the germline V gene. The CDR3 covers 16 residues.

This clonotype was detected many times. CDR3 sequence: CAWGREGEQFF. CDR3 coding DNA: TGTGCCTGGGGCAGGGAAGGTGAGCAGTTCTTC. V usage is TRBV30 and J usage is TRBJ2-1, with D possibly being TRBD1 (5 bases). CDR1 GTSNPN and CDR2 SVGIG come from the germline V gene (reference sequence). Deletions cut 5 bases from V and 9 bases from J, with 11 bases between. The CDR3 length is 11 residues.

The table lists this clonotype with many counts. This sequence joins TRBV13 and TRBJ1-5, with D perhaps TRBD1 (6 bases). V gave up 6 bases and J gave up 4 bases, with 16 bases separating them. CDR1 and CDR2 from the germline V gene are PRHDT and FYEKMQ (reference sequence). This CDR3 region has 15 residues. In DNA, the CDR3 is TGTGCCAGCAGTTCCAGCAGGGGTCGGAATCAGCCCCAGCATTTT. Protein sequence: CASSSSRGRNQPQHF.

A remark on this clonotype: It may be a read error: a sequence one base away is much more abundant. The V call is TRBV27, the J call TRBJ2-1, with 11 bases matching TRBD2. The germline V gene encodes CDR1 MNHEY and CDR2 SMNVEV (reference sequence). The V and J ends lost 7 bases and 0 bases, in that order; junction bases with no gene match: 14. CDR3 length: 19 residues. CDR3 coding DNA: TGTGCCAGCACTAGATTAGGGGGGACTAGCGGACCCTCCTACAATGAGCAGTTCTTC. It specifies CASTRLGGTSGPSYNEQFF.

J is TRBJ2-3 and V is TRBV7-2, with unresolved D. Germline V gene data show CDR1 as SGHTA and CDR2 as FQGNSA. V dropped 8 bases and J dropped 4 bases, with 16 bases sitting between them. The CDR3 runs 14 residues. The CDR3 loop reads CASGVGVGADTQYF. In nucleotides, the CDR3 is TGTGCCAGCGGCGTTGGAGTTGGGGCAGATACGCAGTATTTT.

In its sample, this clonotype was seen many times. The chain couples TRBV27 to TRBJ2-7; 10 positions match TRBD2. The CDR3 is made up of 15 amino acids. After removal of 7 bases from V and 5 bases from J, the junction contained 11 bases not matched to a gene. Germline V gene data show CDR1 as MNHEY and CDR2 as SMNVEV (reference sequence). CDR3 DNA: TGTGCCAGCACTAAATGGGCTAGCGGGAGCAACGAGCAGTACTTC. It encodes CASTKWASGSNEQYF.

This clonotype showed up just a few times. This sequence joins TRBV18 and TRBJ2-2; D gene uncertain. The germline V gene encodes CDR1 KGHSH and CDR2 LQKENI. V was pared by 6 bases and J by 6 bases, with 17 bases between. CDR3 length: 15 residues. The DNA of the CDR3 is TGTGCCAGCTCTACTTTACTCGGATCACCCGGGGAGCTGTTTTTT. It is translated as CASSTLLGSPGELFF. The full variable domain, completed using reference TRBV18 and TRBJ2-2, is NAGVMQNPRHLVRRRGQEARLRCSPMKGHSHVYWYRQLPEEGLKFMVYLQKENIIDESGMPKERFSAEFPKEGPSILRIQQVVRGDSAAYFCASSTLLGSPGELFFGEGSRLTVL.

Notes on this clonotype: A much larger clone lies a single base off, so this may be a read error. This rearrangement joins TRBV5-8 to TRBJ2-3, with D perhaps being TRBD1 or TRBD2 (6 bases each). Trimming took off 7 bases at V and 0 bases at J, with 15 bases between the two ends. The germline gives CDR1 SGHTS, CDR2 YDEGEE. The CDR3 has 15 residues. The CDR3 coding sequence is TGTGCCAGCGGCCGCGGGACATCCAGCACAGATACGCAGTATTTT. This encodes CASGRGTSSTDTQYF.

The chain links TRBV27 to TRBJ1-1, with D unclear. Trimming removed 5 bases from V and 0 bases from J, with 16 bases in between. The CDR3 totals 16 residues. CDR1 and CDR2 from the germline V gene are MNHEY and SMNVEV (reference sequence). CDR3: CASSLHIARLNTEAFF. The CDR3 DNA follows: TGTGCCAGCAGTCTCCACATAGCCCGGTTGAACACTGAAGCTTTCTTT.

Turning to this clonotype: Germline and junction disagree at one end, which may indicate a read error. In nucleotides, the CDR3 is TGTGCCAGCAGCTGGCGGGGCACGAGGGTCGGGGCCAACGTCCCGACTTTC. Translated, it gives CASSWRGTRVGANVPTF. The V gene is TRBV7-2, the J gene TRBJ2-6; weak D call: TRBD2 (6 bases). The germline V gene has CDR1 SGHTA and CDR2 FQGNSA. There are 17 residues in the CDR3.

V is TRBV20-1 and J is TRBJ2-5; 15 bases are shared with TRBD2. Germline V CDR1 and CDR2: DFQATT, SNEGSKA (reference sequence). The CDR3 is 17 residues long. V lost 6 bases, J lost 5 bases, and 13 bases stayed unmatched. CDR3 loop: CSANPRTSGRAGETQYF. CDR3 DNA sequence: TGCAGTGCCAACCCGCGGACTAGCGGGAGGGCAGGGGAGACCCAGTACTTC.

This clonotype was counted between two and nine times. The V gene is TRBV5-1, the J gene TRBJ1-4; D possibly corresponds to TRBD1 (6 bases). The germline V gene has CDR1 SGHRS and CDR2 YFSETQ. The CDR3 sequence is 14 residues long. V shed 2 bases and J shed 5 bases, with 10 bases lying between them. In DNA form, the CDR3 reads TGCGCCAGCAGCTTAGGAGGGGGGAATGAAAAACTGTTTTTT. It translates to CASSLGGGNEKLFF.

In this sample, this clonotype turned up many times. CDR3 sequence: CASSPRTGARELFF. CDR3 DNA: TGTGCCAGCAGCCCTAGGACAGGGGCCCGGGAGCTGTTTTTT. The J gene is TRBJ2-2, the V gene TRBV5-6; 9 bases are a match to TRBD1. CDR1 and CDR2 from the germline V gene are SGHDT and YYEEEE. V lost 4 bases and J lost 9; bases outside the gene matches: 7. The CDR3 runs to 14 residues.

Remarks on this clonotype: The germline gene is not matched at one end of the junction; a read error may be the cause. CDR3 region: CASSLGTGLTGTQYF. The CDR3 DNA sequence: TGTGCCAGTAGCTTGGGGACAGGGCTCACAGGTACGCAGTATTTT. The chain recombines TRBV5-8 with TRBJ2-3; 9 bases agree with TRBD1. Germline lookup yields CDR1 SGHTS and CDR2 YDEGEE. The CDR3 totals 15 residues.

As concerns this clonotype: This could be a read error, since a much larger clone is one nucleotide away. The chain uses TRBV4-2 and TRBJ1-4; D is unclear. Germline V gives CDR1 LGHNA, CDR2 YNFKEQ. The CDR3 extends over 13 amino acids. V lost 0 bases and J 6 bases, leaving 5 bases between the germline ends. The CDR3 is CASSQDRDEKLFF. CDR3 bases: TGTGCCAGCAGCCAAGATCGGGATGAAAAACTGTTTTTT.

This clonotype showed up many times. V gene TRBV6-1 combines with J gene TRBJ2-3; 8 positions match TRBD1. Germline loops: CDR1 MNHNS, CDR2 SASEGT. This CDR3 comprises 14 residues. The V and J ends lost 6 bases and 2 bases, in that order; junction bases with no gene match: 4. The CDR3 protein is CASRQGGDTDTQYF. The CDR3, as DNA: TGTGCCAGCAGACAGGGGGGAGACACAGATACGCAGTATTTT.

This clonotype was observed a few times. CDR3 sequence: CASSIVAGIKNIQYF. The DNA for the CDR3 is TGTGCCAGTAGTATAGTTGCGGGGATCAAAAACATTCAGTACTTC. The rearrangement links TRBV19 to TRBJ2-4, with a weak D call TRBD2 (6 bases). The CDR3 has 15 amino acids. Germline lookup yields CDR1 LNHDA and CDR2 SQIVND (reference sequence). Between the trimmed V and J ends, which lost 1 base and 3 bases, there was a span of 10 bases.

V is TRBV20-1 and J is TRBJ2-3; 7 bases are shared with TRBD2. The CDR3 consists of 14 residues. CDR1 is DFQATT and CDR2 is SNEGSKA in the germline V gene (reference sequence). With 5 bases clipped from V and 1 base from J, the junction kept 6 bases outside the gene matches. The CDR3 coding sequence is TGCAGTGCTGGGCTAGCGGCGCGCACAGATACGCAGTATTTT. This gives the protein CSAGLAARTDTQYF.

The CDR3 region is CASSLSLAGGKYF. Here the CDR3 DNA reads TGTGCCAGCAGTTTATCTTTAGCGGGAGGGAAGTATTTT. The J gene is TRBJ2-3, the V gene TRBV27; TRBD2 aligns across 11 bases. The CDR3 loop spans 13 amino acids. CDR1 is MNHEY, CDR2 SMNVEV, per germline (reference sequence). Trimming at V came to 0 bases and at J to 13 bases, leaving 3 bases not matched to a gene.

This clonotype has a count of ten or more. The chain is built from TRBV13 and TRBJ2-2, with a possible D match to TRBD2 (6 bases). The CDR3 consists of 15 residues. Germline V gene data show CDR1 as PRHDT and CDR2 as FYEKMQ (reference sequence). V was pared by 3 bases and J by 4 bases, with 12 bases between. In DNA, the CDR3 is TGTGCCAGCAGCTTTGACGGGAGAAGCACCGGGGAGCTGTTTTTT. Amino acids: CASSFDGRSTGELFF.

This clonotype was counted many times. This chain connects TRBV10-2 to TRBJ1-5; D not certain. Deletions cut 3 bases from V and 0 bases from J, with 3 bases between. Per the germline V gene, CDR1 is WSHSY and CDR2 is SAAADI. The CDR3 loop spans 13 amino acids. In DNA form, the CDR3 reads TGCGCCAGCAGTGAAAATAGCAATCAGCCCCAGCATTTT. Translated, it gives CASSENSNQPQHF.

This clonotype was counted many times. V usage is TRBV7-2 and J usage is TRBJ1-1; D call uncertain. V lost 4 bases, J lost 5 bases, and 17 bases lay in between. The germline gives CDR1 SGHTA, CDR2 FQGNSA. This CDR3 contains 15 residues. The CDR3 region has the DNA TGTGCCAGCAGCTCCTACATAGGCCTGGGAACTGAAGCTTTCTTT. Residues: CASSSYIGLGTEAFF.

This clonotype has only a few counts. The chain recombines TRBV19 with TRBJ2-1; D might be TRBD1 or TRBD2, each matching 5 bases. CDR1 and CDR2 (germline): LNHDA, SQIVND (reference sequence). The CDR3 runs to 14 residues. V gave up 3 bases and J gave up 4 bases, with 10 bases separating them. The chain's CDR3 is CASSIGDVYNEQFF. In nucleotides, the CDR3 is TGTGCCAGTAGTATCGGGGACGTATACAATGAGCAGTTCTTC.

The chain recombines TRBV24-1 with TRBJ2-1, with D possibly called TRBD1 or TRBD2 (6 bases each). V shed 0 bases and J shed 7 bases, with 9 bases lying between them. Germline CDR1 is KGHDR and CDR2 is SFDVKD. The CDR3 extends over 14 amino acids. The CDR3 nucleotides read TGTGCCACCAGTGATTTGCGGAGGGGGAATGAGCAGTTCTTC. It specifies CATSDLRRGNEQFF.